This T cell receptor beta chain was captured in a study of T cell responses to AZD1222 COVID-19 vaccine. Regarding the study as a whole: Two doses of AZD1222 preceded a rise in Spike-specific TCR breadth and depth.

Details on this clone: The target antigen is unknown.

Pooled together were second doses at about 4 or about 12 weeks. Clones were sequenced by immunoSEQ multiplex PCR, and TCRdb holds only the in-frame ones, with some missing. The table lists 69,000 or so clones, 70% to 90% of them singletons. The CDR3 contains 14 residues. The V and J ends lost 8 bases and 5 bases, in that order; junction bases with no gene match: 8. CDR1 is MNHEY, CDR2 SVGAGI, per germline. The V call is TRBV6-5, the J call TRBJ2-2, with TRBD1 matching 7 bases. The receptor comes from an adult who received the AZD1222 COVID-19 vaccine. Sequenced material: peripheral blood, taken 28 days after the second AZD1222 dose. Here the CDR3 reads CASHRQGETGELFF. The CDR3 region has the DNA TGTGCCAGCCACAGACAGGGAGAAACCGGGGAGCTGTTTTTT.